This T cell receptor beta chain was found in a study of T cells in tuberculosis. Per germline, CDR1 LNHDA and CDR2 SQIVND (reference sequence). V trimming: 3 bases; J trimming: 5 bases; junction bases outside the gene matches: 7. The CDR3 extends over 15 amino acids. Produced via immunoSEQ multiplex PCR; TCRdb's table is partial and in-frame only. The table includes tens of thousands of clones, around nine tenths detected once. This chain uses TRBV19 with TRBJ2-3; 8 bases agree with TRBD1. This TCR came from a donor aged 10 to 29 with latent tuberculosis or without tuberculosis infection. Some clones in this sample may be carry-over from other donors' samples. The sample consisted of PBMCs. The CDR3 DNA is TGTGCCAGTAGTATGCCACAGGGGGTGGGAGATACGCAGTATTTT. It specifies CASSMPQGVGDTQYF.